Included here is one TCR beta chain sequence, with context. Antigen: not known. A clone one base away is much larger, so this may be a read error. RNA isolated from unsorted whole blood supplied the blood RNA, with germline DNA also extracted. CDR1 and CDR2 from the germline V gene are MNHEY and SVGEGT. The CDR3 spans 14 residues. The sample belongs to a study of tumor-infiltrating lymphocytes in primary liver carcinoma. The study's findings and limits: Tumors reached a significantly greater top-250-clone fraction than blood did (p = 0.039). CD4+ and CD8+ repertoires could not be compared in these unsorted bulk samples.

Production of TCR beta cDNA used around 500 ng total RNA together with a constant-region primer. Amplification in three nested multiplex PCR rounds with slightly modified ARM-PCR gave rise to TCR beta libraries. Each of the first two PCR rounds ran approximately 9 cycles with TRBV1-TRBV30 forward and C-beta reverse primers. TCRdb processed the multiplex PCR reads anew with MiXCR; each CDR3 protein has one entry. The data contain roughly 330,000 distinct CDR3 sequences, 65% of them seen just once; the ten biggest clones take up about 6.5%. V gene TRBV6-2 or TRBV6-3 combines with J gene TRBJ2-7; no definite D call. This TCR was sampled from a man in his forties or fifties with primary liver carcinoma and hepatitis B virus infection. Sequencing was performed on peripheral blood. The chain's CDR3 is CSSSASHTPYEQYF. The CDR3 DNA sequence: TGTTCCAGCAGTGCCTCCCATACCCCCTACGAGCAGTACTTC.